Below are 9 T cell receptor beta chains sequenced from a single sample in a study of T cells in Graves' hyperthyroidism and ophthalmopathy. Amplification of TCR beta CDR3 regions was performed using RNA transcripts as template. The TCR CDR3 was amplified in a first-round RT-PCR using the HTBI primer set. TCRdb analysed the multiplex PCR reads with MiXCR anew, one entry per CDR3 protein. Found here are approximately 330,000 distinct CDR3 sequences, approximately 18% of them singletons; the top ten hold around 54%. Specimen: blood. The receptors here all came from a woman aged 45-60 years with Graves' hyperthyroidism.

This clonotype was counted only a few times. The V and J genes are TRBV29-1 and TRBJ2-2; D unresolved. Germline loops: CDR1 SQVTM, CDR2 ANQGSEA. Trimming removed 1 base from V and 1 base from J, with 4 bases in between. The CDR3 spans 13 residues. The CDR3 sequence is CSVEGLNTGELFF. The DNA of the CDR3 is TGCAGCGTTGAAGGGCTGAACACCGGGGAGCTGTTTTTT.

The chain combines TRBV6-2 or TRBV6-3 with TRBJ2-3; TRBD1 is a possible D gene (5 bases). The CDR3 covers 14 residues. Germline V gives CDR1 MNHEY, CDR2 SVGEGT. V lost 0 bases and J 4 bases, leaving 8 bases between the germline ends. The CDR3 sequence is CASSYSSRADTQYF. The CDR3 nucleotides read TGTGCCAGCAGTTACTCCTCCAGGGCAGATACGCAGTATTTT.

The DNA of the CDR3 is TGTGCCAGCAGTTCCACCCGAGGGCTAGCGGGCGATACGCAGTATTTT. Protein product: CASSSTRGLAGDTQYF. The rearrangement uses TRBV2 and TRBJ2-3; 8 bases line up with TRBD2. V lost 5 bases, J lost 6 bases, and 13 bases stayed unmatched. CDR1 and CDR2 from the germline V gene are SNHLY and FYNNEI. The CDR3 is 16 amino acids.

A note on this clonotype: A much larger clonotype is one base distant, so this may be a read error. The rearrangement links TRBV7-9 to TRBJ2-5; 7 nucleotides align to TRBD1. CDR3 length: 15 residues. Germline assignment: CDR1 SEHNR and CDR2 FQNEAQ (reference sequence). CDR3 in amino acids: CASSLNRGYQGTQYF. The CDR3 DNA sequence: TGTGCCAGCAGCTTGAACAGGGGATACCAAGGGACCCAGTACTTC.

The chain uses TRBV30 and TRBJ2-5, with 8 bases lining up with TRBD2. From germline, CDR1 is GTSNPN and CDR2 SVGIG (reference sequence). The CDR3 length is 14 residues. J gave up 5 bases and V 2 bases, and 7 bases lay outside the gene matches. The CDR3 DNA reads TGTGCCTGGAGTCAAATTAGCGGGACGGAGACCCAGTACTTC. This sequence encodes CAWSQISGTETQYF.

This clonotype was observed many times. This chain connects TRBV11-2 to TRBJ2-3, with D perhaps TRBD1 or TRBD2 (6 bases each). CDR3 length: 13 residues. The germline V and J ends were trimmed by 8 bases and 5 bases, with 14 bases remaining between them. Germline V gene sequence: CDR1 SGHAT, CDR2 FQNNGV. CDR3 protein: CASGQLGGDTQYF. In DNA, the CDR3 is TGTGCCAGCGGACAGCTGGGGGGAGATACGCAGTATTTT.

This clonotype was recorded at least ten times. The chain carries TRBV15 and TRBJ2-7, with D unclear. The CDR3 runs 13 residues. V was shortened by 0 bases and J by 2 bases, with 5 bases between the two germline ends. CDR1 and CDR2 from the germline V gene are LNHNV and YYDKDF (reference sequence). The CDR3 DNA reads TGTGCCACCAGCAGAGATCAAGCCTACGAGCAGTACTTC. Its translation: CATSRDQAYEQYF.

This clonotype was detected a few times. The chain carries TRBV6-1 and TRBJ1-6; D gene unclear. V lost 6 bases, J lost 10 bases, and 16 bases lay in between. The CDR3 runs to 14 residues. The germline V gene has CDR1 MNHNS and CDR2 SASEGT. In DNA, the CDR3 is TGTGCCAGCAGGGTAGGAGGGTACAGATCACCCCTCCACTTT. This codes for CASRVGGYRSPLHF.

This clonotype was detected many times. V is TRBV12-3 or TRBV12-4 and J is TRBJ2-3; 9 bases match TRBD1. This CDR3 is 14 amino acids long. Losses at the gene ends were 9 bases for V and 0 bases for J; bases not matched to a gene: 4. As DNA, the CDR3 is TGTGCCAGTAGACAGGGGGTTAGCACAGATACGCAGTATTTT. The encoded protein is CASRQGVSTDTQYF.